A single sample gave rise to the 8 T cell receptor beta chains below, sequenced in a study of early T cells in non-severe SARS-CoV-2 infection. TCRdb re-derived calls from the 5' RACE reads in MiXCR, one entry per CDR3 protein. This table has about 68,000 distinct CDR3 sequences, 10% to 15% appearing once. Sequencing input: whole blood. These receptors came from an adult who was a healthcare worker with PCR-confirmed SARS-CoV-2 infection or an uninfected control (not recorded which).

This clonotype was seen more than once but under ten times. The chain combines TRBV3-1 with TRBJ2-1; 7 bases match TRBD2. Germline CDR1 LGHDT, CDR2 YNNKEL (reference sequence). This CDR3 contains 13 residues. After removal of 0 bases from V and 9 bases from J, the junction contained 2 bases not matched to a gene. This CDR3 reads CASSQDRGSEQFF. The CDR3 region has the DNA TGTGCCAGCAGCCAAGATCGCGGGAGTGAGCAGTTCTTC.

This clonotype appeared a few times. The V and J genes are TRBV4-3 and TRBJ2-3; D perhaps matches TRBD2 (6 bases). This CDR3 region has 16 residues. Germline values: CDR1 LGHNA, CDR2 YSLEER. Trimming pared 1 base from V and 3 bases from J, leaving 14 bases between. CDR3 amino acids: CASSQARLGTTDTQYF. The CDR3 bases are TGCGCCAGCAGCCAAGCCCGACTAGGAACTACAGATACGCAGTATTTT.

This clonotype was picked up a small number of times. V and J are TRBV7-8 and TRBJ1-1, with D possibly TRBD1 on 6 matching bases. This CDR3 is 12 amino acids long. Trimming pared 5 bases from V and 9 bases from J, leaving 13 bases between. CDR1 is SGHVS, CDR2 FQNEAQ, per germline. CDR3 DNA: TGTGCCAGCAGCCTACAGGGTAGCCAAGCTTTCTTT. It encodes CASSLQGSQAFF. Using reference TRBV7-8 and TRBJ1-1 for the parts outside the CDR3, the full variable domain is GAGVSQSPRYKVAKRGQDVALRCDPISGHVSLFWYQQALGQGPEFLTYFQNEAQLDKSGLPSDRFFAERPEGSVSTLKIQRTQQEDSAVYLCASSLQGSQAFFGQGTRLTVV.

The chain employs TRBV27 and TRBJ2-7; tentative D call: TRBD2 (6 bases). In germline, CDR1 is MNHEY, CDR2 SMNVEV (reference sequence). The CDR3 extends over 15 amino acids. V was clipped by 8 bases and J by 0 bases, with 17 bases between them. CDR3 region: CASSPGTEPSYEQYF. The CDR3 DNA sequence: TGTGCCAGCTCCCCCGGGACTGAACCCTCCTACGAGCAGTACTTC.

This clonotype was counted many times. This rearrangement joins TRBV18 to TRBJ1-2; the D is unclear. Germline V gives CDR1 KGHSH, CDR2 LQKENI. The V and J ends lost 0 bases and 8 bases respectively, with 10 bases between them. The CDR3 contains 13 residues. The CDR3 DNA follows: TGTGCCAGCTCACCACCGTTGGAAGAAGGCTACACCTTC. Its translation: CASSPPLEEGYTF.

This clonotype was found many times. This sequence joins TRBV29-1 and TRBJ1-5; possible D gene TRBD1, 6 bases. Germline lookup yields CDR1 SQVTM and CDR2 ANQGSEA. The V end lost 7 bases, the J end lost 12 bases, and 16 bases lay between the germline ends. CDR3 length: 11 residues. CDR3 region: CSAEMGHFQHF. CDR3 nucleotides: TGCAGCGCCGAAATGGGACACTTCCAGCATTTT.

This clonotype has only a few counts. The chain has TRBV30 and TRBJ2-2; 8 nucleotides match TRBD2. J was trimmed by 7 bases and V by 0 bases; bases with no gene match: 4. The CDR3 covers 14 residues. The germline V gene has CDR1 GTSNPN and CDR2 SVGIG (reference sequence). CDR3 nucleotide sequence: TGTGCCTGGAGTGTAGGACTAGCCGGCGGGGAGCTGTTTTTT. Translated, it gives CAWSVGLAGGELFF.

This clonotype was seen a handful of times. The chain recombines TRBV14 with TRBJ2-2; no definite D call. V was cut by 4 bases and J by 4 bases, with 7 bases left in between. Germline assignment: CDR1 SGHDN and CDR2 FVKESK. The CDR3 consists of 13 residues. This CDR3 reads CASSRRSTGELFF. For the CDR3, the DNA is TGTGCCAGCAGCCGAAGGAGCACCGGGGAGCTGTTTTTT.